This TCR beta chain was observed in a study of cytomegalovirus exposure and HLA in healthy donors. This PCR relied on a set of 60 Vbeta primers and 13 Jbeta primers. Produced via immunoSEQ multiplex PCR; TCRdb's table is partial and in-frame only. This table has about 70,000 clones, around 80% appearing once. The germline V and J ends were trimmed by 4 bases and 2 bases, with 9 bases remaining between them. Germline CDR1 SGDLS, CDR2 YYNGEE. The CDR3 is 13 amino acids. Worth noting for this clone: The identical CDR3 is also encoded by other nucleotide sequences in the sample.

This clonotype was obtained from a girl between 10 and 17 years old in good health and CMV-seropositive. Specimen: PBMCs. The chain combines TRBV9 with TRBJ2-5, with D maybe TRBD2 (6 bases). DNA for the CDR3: TGTGCCAGCAGCCCCGGGGGTCAAGAGACCCAGTACTTC. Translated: CASSPGGQETQYF.